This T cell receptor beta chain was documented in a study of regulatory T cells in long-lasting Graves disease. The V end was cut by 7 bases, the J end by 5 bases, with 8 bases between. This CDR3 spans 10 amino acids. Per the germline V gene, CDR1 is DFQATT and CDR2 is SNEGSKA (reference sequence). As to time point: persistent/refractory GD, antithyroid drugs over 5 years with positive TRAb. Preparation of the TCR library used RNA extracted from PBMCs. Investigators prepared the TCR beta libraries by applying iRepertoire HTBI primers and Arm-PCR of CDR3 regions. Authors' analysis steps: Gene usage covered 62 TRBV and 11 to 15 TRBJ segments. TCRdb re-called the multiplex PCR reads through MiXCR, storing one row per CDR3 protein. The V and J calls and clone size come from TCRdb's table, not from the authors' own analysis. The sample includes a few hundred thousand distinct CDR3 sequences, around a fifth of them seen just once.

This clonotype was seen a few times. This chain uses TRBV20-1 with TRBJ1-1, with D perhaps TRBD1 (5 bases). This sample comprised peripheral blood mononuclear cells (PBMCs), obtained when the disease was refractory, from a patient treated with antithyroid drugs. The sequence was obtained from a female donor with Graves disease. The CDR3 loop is CSVEGTEAFF. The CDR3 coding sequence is TGCAGTGTTGAGGGGACTGAAGCTTTCTTT.